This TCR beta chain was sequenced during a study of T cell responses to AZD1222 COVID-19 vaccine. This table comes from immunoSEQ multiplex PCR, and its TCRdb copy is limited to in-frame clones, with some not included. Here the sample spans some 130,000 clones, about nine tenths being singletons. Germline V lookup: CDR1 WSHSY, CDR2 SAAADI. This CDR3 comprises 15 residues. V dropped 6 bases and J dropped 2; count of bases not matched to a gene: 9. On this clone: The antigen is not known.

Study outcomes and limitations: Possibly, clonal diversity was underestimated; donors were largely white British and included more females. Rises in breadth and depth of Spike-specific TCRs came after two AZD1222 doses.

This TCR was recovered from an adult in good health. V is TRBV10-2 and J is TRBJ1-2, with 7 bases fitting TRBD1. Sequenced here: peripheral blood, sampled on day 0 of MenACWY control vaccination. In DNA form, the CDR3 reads TGCGCCAGCAGCCACATAACAGGGGCCAACTATGGCTACACCTTC. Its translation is CASSHITGANYGYTF.